Sequencing of this T cell receptor (beta chain) was carried out in a study of cytomegalovirus exposure and HLA in healthy donors (dated by TCRdb to about 2017). Concerning the study at large: An earlier analysis of roughly 610 of the donors reported about 260 Gb of sequence data and about 120 million unique TCR beta sequences obtained from about 170 million T cells. Roughly 290 gigabases of sequencing data and roughly 80 million unique TCR sequences made up an early release that covered approximately 620 HLA-typed donors. Of the roughly 420 genotyped donors, over 80% were placed in the genetic ancestry cluster associated with self-reported Caucasian donors. The aim of the study was to test whether cataloging public T cell receptors could identify signatures of past pathogen exposure. Using immunosequencing, the study profiled T cell repertoires from fewer than 700 subjects and related those repertoires to cytomegalovirus serostatus. Along with the roughly 700-subject first cohort, a separate validation cohort of some 130 different subjects was used. To predict cytomegalovirus infection status, the study brought together high-throughput TCR immunosequencing, statistical association of individual TCRs with disease status, and machine learning. A later analysis re-analyzed previously published TCR beta repertoires from roughly 600 donors and added high-resolution HLA genotyping to study TCR occurrence patterns. The later analysis used no new phenotypic data to find candidate immune exposures, relying instead on TCR beta sequences and their occurrence across donors. An earlier analysis of around 580 of the donors used high-throughput TCR beta sequencing to judge whether each TCR beta V gene segment behaved as functional or pseudogenic. Donor age, sex, ethnicity and CMV serostatus were compiled together with the repertoire data. A later genetic analysis used genome-wide SNP genotypes for about 65% of the roughly 670 donors, treating that subset as a discovery cohort. Every discovery cohort repertoire had been produced on one sequencing platform. HLA typing included class I and class II loci at four-digit resolution. Typing coverage varied by locus: about 620-640 donors for A, B, C, DRB1 and DQB1; about 520 for DQA1; more than 600 for DPA1; about 450 for DPB1. A handful of DR-DQ haplotypes were handled as single units for association and clustering because linkage in the cohort was strong. Among around 400 genotyped donors of the cohort, an average of about 240,000 unique TCR beta nucleotide sequences were sequenced per donor, roughly 20% of them non-productive.

Library prep was done by the immunoSEQ multiplex PCR assay. A mixture of 60 forward primers for TCR Vbeta segments and 13 reverse primers for TCR Jbeta segments was used in the multiplex PCR. Amplification of the CDR3 region of rearranged TCR beta genes was performed with a multiplex PCR assay on genomic DNA. The amplified TCR beta libraries were sequenced on the Illumina HiSeq System as 87-base-pair reads. Per the source publication's procedure: In a later analysis, 77 million or so unique TCR beta chains were counted across the 500 to 700 repertoires, and roughly 11 million of these chains were shared by at least two donors. A nearest-neighbor algorithm error-corrected the raw reads and collapsed the reads into unique sequences, merging closely related sequences to remove PCR and sequencing errors. To assign V, D and J gene segments, CDR3 sequences were aligned to IMGT reference sequences. For a sequence to be retained, a match of at least six nucleotides was required to both a V gene segment and a J gene segment. A rearrangement was called productive if the CDR3 had no stop codons and remained in frame with V and J, and every other rearrangement was called non-productive. Following IMGT convention, CDR3 was defined as the stretch from the second conserved V-encoded cysteine up to the conserved J-encoded phenylalanine. The earlier analysis of about 640 of the donors excluded any sequence lacking an unambiguous match to a single V gene segment. In an earlier analysis of 587 of the donors, a V segment was called functional when productive rearrangements were above 56.7%, and segregating when the standard deviation between donors exceeded 5%. A statistical classification framework was developed to diagnose cytomegalovirus status using the catalog of TCR beta chain sequences. In a later analysis, V and J genes were assigned by comparing TCR nucleotide sequences against IMGT/GENE-DB human TR gene sequences. The TCRdist pipeline was used in a later analysis to assign CDR3 sequences and most-parsimonious VDJ recombination scenarios. A later analysis defined each TCR beta chain by its CDR3 amino acid sequence plus V-gene family, and excluded reads lacking a unique V-gene family. As a way to deal with suspected cross-contamination and a sequencing artifact, a later analysis dropped 500 to 700 nucleotide sequences that were highly shared and had low generation probability. A later analysis calculated a clonal expansion index for each public chain from normalized within-repertoire ranks of inferred template counts. A later analysis computed generation probabilities with a VDJ recombination model fitted to out-of-frame rearrangements, and checked the results against IGoR. In a later analysis, TCR-TCR, TCR-HLA and TCR-CMV co-occurrence was scored with hypergeometric tests, and a repertoire-size bias correction was applied to TCR pairs. A later analysis estimated false discovery rates by permuting HLA or CMV assignments 20 times. In a later analysis, co-occurring TCRs were grouped using DBSCAN, with TCRdist sequence similarity added in when clustering inside HLA-allele-positive subsets. Repertoires with fewer than 30,000 or more than 120,000 public chains, plus five repertoires with anomalous nucleotide sharing, were excluded from co-occurrence clustering. The source is immuneACCESS, and TCRdb retained only in-frame sequences with V and J called. Part of the clones is not carried over; for the studies checked, unresolved V genes explain less than half of this, and the remainder is unexplained. The DNA was the basis for D and trimming; V, J and clone size are from that table. The sample table holds about 190,000 clones, of which roughly four fifths were seen once. The ten largest account for approximately 2.8% of the sample.

On the study overall, not on this receptor specifically: The authors suggested that the approach could potentially be extended to other disease states and immunological phenotypes. A later genetic analysis reported fewer N-insertions in productive TCRs among donors in an Asian-associated ancestry cluster than the roughly 620-donor mean. In a later analysis, most CMV-associated TCR beta chains were found to appear HLA-restricted, with HLA associations seemingly driven largely by CMV exposure. Across donors, most TCR sequences were observed very rarely, whereas some public TCRs were present in many individuals. HLA typing was unavailable for some donors at each locus, so association tests used only the typed subset. Because counts were too low, seventeen rarely observed V segments, including chromosome 9 orphons, were left out of the earlier analysis of 587 of the donors. This cohort had only TCR beta chains sequenced, and the lack of alpha or paired-chain data limited which features could be detected. For the cohort, immune exposure information was limited to CMV serostatus. Correlated functional status among segregating V segments might be attributable to linkage disequilibrium, but an unknown experimental factor could not be ruled out. A later genetic analysis associated a missense DCLRE1C variant with V-gene and J-gene trimming of TCR beta chains, and an independent cohort replicated the association. In a later analysis, the rate of TCR association differed among HLA loci, with DRB1 alleles having the most associated TCRs and HLA-C alleles having the fewest. When HLA alleles, especially DR and DQ, strongly co-occurred, attributing TCR associations to individual alleles was difficult. Roughly uniform sequencing depth across donors was assumed in presence/absence analyses, although this assumption may not hold. According to a later analysis, parvovirus B19, influenza, CMV and Epstein-Barr virus appeared linked to several top co-occurrence clusters. Some IMGT-functional V segments, including TRBV6-2 and TRBV6-3, could not be distinguished by the 87-base-pair reads and were therefore excluded. A later analysis associated about 18,000 TCR beta sequences with specific HLA alleles at a false discovery rate of 0.05. A cluster of highly shared sequence variants was judged likely to be a technical artifact of the sequencing pipeline. The classifier was reported to diagnose cytomegalovirus status with high specificity and sensitivity in both the original and validation cohorts. In an earlier analysis of around 600 of the donors, most TCR beta V segments were observed in productive rearrangements about 90% or about 30% of the time, broadly matching IMGT annotations. A further reported finding was that TCR beta sequences accurately predicted the HLA-A and HLA-B alleles for most subjects in the first cohort. The study gave a list of over 150 TCR beta chains associated with cytomegalovirus. Compared with equally common non-associated chains, HLA-associated TCR beta chains in a later analysis were more clonally expanded and had lower generation probabilities. In vitro tests confirmed that a few of the cytomegalovirus-associated TCR beta chains recognize cytomegalovirus antigens.

Points on this clone: The target of this receptor is not known. No base quality information exists; no much larger clone differs at one position.

The cohort was made up of approximately 670 healthy bone marrow donors. At the time of sampling, every cohort member was nominally healthy, though immune exposures that went unrecorded were likely present. The donor was CMV seropositive and belonged to the group of more than 250 seropositive cohort members. A peripheral blood sample was provided by each donor, and peripheral blood mononuclear cells were used for TCR beta sequencing. Genomic DNA extraction from the blood cell samples was performed with the Qiagen DNeasy Blood Extraction Kit. CDR1 and CDR2 (SGHVS, FNYEAQ) derive from the germline V gene. Taken from cysteine to phenylalanine, the CDR3 has 17 residues. Kept here is only the CDR3 DNA, which spans 51 bases and is read in frame from base 1. V ends up 5 bases short and J 4 bases short, with an unmatched junction base count of 13.

The sequence came from a woman under 40 in good health and CMV-seropositive. Sequenced input: PBMCs. The rearrangement joined TRBV7-6 to TRBJ2-3; TRBD2 aligns with 9 central bases. CDR3 sequence: CASSLYPSGDPPDTQYF. The bases are TGTGCCAGCAGCCTTTACCCTAGCGGGGATCCCCCAGATACGCAGTATTTT.